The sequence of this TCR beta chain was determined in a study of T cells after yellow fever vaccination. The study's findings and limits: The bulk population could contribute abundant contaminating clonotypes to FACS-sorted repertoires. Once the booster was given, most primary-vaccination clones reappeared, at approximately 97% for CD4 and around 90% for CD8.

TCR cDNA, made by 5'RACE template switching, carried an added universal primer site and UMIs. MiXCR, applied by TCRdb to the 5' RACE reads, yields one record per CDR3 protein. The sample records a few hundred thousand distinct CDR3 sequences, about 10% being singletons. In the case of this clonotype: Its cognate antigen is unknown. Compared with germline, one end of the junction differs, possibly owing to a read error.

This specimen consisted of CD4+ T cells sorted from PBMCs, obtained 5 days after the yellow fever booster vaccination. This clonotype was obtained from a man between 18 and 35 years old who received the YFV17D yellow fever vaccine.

The CDR3 spells CASQEGGYSSLHF. The CDR3 DNA sequence: TGTGCCAGCCAGGAGGGGGGATATTCATCCCTCCACTTT. V gene TRBV12-3 or TRBV12-4 combines with J gene TRBJ1-6, with D possibly being TRBD1 (6 bases). This CDR3 is 13 amino acids long.